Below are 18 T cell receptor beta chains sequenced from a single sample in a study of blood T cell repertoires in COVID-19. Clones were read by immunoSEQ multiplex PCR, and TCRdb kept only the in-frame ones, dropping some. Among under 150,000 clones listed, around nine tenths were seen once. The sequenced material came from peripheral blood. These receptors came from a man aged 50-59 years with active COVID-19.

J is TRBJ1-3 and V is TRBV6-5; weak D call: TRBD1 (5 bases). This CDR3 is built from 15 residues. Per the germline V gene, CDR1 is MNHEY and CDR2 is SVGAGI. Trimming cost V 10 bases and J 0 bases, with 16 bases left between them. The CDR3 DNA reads TGTGCCATAATGGGGGGGGACCTCTCTGGAAACACCATATATTTT. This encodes CAIMGGDLSGNTIYF.

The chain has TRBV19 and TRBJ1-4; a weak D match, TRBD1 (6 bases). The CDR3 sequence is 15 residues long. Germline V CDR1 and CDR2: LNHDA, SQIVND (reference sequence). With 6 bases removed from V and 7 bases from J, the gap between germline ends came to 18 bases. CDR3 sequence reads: CASRVFRDIPEKLFF. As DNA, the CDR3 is TGTGCCAGTAGGGTCTTCCGGGACATCCCTGAAAAACTGTTTTTT.

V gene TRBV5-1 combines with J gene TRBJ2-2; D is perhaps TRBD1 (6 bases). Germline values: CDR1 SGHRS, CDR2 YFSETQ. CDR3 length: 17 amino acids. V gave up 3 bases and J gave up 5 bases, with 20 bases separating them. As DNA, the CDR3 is TGCGCCAGCAGCTGGAGATCCCTACAGGGAAAGACCGGGGAGCTGTTTTTT. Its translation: CASSWRSLQGKTGELFF.

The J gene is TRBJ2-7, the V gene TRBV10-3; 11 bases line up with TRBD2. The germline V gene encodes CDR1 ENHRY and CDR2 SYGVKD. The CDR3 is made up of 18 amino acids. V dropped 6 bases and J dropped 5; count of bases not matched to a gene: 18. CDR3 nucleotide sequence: TGTGCCATCAGGCCGAATATGATCCCGGGACTAGCGGACGACGAGCAGTACTTC. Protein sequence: CAIRPNMIPGLADDEQYF.

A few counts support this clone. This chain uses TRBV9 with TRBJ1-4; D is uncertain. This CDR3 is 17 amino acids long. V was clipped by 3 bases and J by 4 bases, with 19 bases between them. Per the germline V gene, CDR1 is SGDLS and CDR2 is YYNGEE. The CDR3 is CASSGGSFGIHNEKLFF. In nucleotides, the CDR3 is TGTGCCAGCAGCGGAGGCTCCTTCGGGATCCATAATGAAAAACTGTTTTTT.

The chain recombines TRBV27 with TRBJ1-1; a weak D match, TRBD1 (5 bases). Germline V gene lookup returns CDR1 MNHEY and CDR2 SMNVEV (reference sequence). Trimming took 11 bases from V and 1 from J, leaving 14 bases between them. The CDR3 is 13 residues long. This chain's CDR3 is CAARQLGNTEAFF. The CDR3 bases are TGTGCCGCCCGACAGCTGGGGAACACTGAAGCTTTCTTT.

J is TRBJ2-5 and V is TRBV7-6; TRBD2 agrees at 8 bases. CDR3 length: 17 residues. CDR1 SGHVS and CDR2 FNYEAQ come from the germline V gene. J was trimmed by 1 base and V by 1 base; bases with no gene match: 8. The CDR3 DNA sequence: TGTGCCAGCAGCTTAGATCTGCGGGGGGCCGTCCAAGAGACCCAGTACTTC. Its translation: CASSLDLRGAVQETQYF.

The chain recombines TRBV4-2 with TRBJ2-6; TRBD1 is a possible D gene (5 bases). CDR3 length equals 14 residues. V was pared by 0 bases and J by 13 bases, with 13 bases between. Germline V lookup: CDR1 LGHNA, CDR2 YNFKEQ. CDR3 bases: TGTGCCAGCAGCCAAGAAGGCAGGGCGATGGTCCTGACTTTC. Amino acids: CASSQEGRAMVLTF.

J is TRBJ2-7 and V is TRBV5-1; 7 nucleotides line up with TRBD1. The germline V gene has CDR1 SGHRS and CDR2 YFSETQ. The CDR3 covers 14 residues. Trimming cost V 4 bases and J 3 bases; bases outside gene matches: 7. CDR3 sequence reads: CASSHRQGSYEQYF. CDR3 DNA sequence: TGCGCCAGCAGCCACCGACAGGGAAGCTACGAGCAGTACTTC.

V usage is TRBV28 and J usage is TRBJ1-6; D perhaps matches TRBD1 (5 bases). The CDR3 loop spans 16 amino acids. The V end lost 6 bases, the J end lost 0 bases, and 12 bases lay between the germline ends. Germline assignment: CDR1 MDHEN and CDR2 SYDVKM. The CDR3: CASSSGLGSYNSPLHF. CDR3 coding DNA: TGTGCCAGCAGCTCAGGGCTTGGCTCCTATAATTCACCCCTCCACTTT.

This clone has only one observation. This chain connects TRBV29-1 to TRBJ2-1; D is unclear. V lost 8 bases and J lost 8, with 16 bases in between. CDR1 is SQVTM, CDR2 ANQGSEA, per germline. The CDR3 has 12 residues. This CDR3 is CSLREARDEQFF. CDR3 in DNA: TGCAGCCTCCGAGAGGCCAGAGATGAGCAGTTCTTC.

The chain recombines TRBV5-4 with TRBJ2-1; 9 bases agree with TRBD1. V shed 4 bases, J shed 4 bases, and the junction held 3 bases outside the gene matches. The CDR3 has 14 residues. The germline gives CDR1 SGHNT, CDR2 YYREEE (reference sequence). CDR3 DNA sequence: TGTGCCAGCAGCGGGGACAGGGAGTACAATGAGCAGTTCTTC. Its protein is CASSGDREYNEQFF. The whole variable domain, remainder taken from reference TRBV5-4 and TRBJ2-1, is ETGVTQSPTHLIKTRGQQVTLRCSSQSGHNTVSWYQQALGQGPQFIFQYYREEENGRGNFPPRFSGLQFPNYSSELNVNALELDDSALYLCASSGDREYNEQFFGPGTRLTVL.

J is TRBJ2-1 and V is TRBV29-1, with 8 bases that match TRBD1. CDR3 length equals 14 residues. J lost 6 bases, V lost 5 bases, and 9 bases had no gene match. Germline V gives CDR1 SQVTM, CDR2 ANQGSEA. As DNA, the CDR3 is TGCAGCGTTATCCGGGACAGGTCTTCCAATGAGCAGTTCTTC. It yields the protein CSVIRDRSSNEQFF.

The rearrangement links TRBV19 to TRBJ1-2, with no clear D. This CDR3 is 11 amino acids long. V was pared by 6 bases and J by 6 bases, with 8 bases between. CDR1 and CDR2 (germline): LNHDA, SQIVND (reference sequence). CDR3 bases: TGTGCCAGTAGGTTCTTCGATGGCTACACCTTC. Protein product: CASRFFDGYTF.

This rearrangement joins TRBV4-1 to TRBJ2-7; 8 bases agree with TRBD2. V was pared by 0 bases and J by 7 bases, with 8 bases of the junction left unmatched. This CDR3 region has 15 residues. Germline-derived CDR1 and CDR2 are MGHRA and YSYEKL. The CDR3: CASSQESGGGLEQYF. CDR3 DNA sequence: TGCGCCAGCAGCCAAGAATCGGGCGGGGGGCTTGAGCAGTACTTC.

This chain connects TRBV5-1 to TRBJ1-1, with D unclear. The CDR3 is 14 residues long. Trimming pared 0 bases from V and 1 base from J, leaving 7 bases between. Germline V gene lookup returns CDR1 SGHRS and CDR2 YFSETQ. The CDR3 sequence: CASSLDIENTEAFF. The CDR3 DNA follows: TGCGCCAGCAGCTTGGACATTGAGAACACTGAAGCTTTCTTT.

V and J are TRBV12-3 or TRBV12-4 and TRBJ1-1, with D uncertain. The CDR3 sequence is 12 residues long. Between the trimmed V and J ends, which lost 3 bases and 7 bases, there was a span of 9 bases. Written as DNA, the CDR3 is TGTGCCAGCAGTTTGGGGAGGAATGAAGCTTTCTTT. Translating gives CASSLGRNEAFF.

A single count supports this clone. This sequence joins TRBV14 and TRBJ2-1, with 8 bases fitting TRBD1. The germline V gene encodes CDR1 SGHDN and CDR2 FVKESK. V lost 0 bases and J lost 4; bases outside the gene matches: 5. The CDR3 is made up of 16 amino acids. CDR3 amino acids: CASSQEDRGWYNEQFF. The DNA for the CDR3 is TGTGCCAGCAGCCAAGAAGACAGGGGCTGGTACAATGAGCAGTTCTTC.